One sample yielded the 26 T cell receptor beta chains listed below, sequenced in a study of CD8+ T cells in alopecia areata. Extracted from the samples, RNA was reverse transcribed into cDNA to serve as the sequencing template. Generated by immunoSEQ multiplex PCR, the TCRdb table keeps only in-frame clones and is missing some. The sample contains 150,000 to 200,000 clones, about three fifths of which appear only once. This sample's treatment: oral pan-JAK inhibitor, 5-10 mg twice daily. Sequences were derived from CD4+ T cells sorted from blood, sampled at week 4, from a patient treated with tofacitinib. The receptors derive from a human donor with alopecia areata.

The CDR3 region is CAWSIGGTDEQFF. DNA for the CDR3: TGTGCCTGGAGTATCGGGGGTACAGATGAGCAGTTCTTC. This chain connects TRBV30 to TRBJ2-1, with D perhaps TRBD2 (6 bases). This CDR3 contains 13 residues. Per the germline V gene, CDR1 is GTSNPN and CDR2 is SVGIG (reference sequence). V gave up 2 bases and J gave up 8 bases, with 13 bases separating them.

This clone was seen once. Sequence at one end of the junction differs from germline and may be a read error. The rearrangement links TRBV7-7 to TRBJ2-2, with a weak D call TRBD1 (7 bases). Germline V gene data show CDR1 as SSHAT and CDR2 as FNYEAQ (reference sequence). This CDR3 region has 16 residues. Here the CDR3 reads CASRDRLGGDTGELFF. DNA of the CDR3: TGTGCTAGCAGGGACAGACTAGGGGGCGACACCGGGGAGCTGTTTTTT.

A note on this clone: At one end, the junction sequence differs from germline, possibly due to a read error. This chain connects TRBV30 to TRBJ2-5, with D tentatively TRBD1 (6 bases). This CDR3 spans 15 amino acids. Germline CDR1 reads GTSNPN; CDR2 reads SVGIG (reference sequence). The CDR3, as DNA: TGTGCCTGGAGCGTCCCAGGGGATATTAGAGAGACCCAATACTTC. Its translation is CAWSVPGDIRETQYF. Using reference TRBV30 and TRBJ2-5 for the parts outside the CDR3, the full variable domain is SQTIHQWPATLVQPVGSPLSLECTVEGTSNPNLYWYRQAAGRGLQLLFYSVGIGQISSEVPQNLSASRPQDRQFILSSKKLLLSDSGFYLCAWSVPGDIRETQYFGPGTRLLVL.

V usage is TRBV6-6 and J usage is TRBJ2-1; no reliable D call. CDR3 length: 14 residues. Germline V gene sequence: CDR1 MNHNY, CDR2 SVGAGI (reference sequence). Trimming pared 4 bases from V and 7 bases from J, leaving 14 bases between. The CDR3: CASSFRPTRNEQFF. The DNA of the CDR3 is TGTGCCAGCAGTTTCCGCCCCACCCGGAATGAGCAGTTCTTC.

The chain carries TRBV5-1 and TRBJ2-2, with D unclear. Germline loops: CDR1 SGHRS, CDR2 YFSETQ. The CDR3 length is 16 residues. V shed 5 bases and J shed 0 bases, with 14 bases lying between them. The CDR3: CASSSVLEANTGELFF. The DNA of the CDR3 is TGCGCCAGCAGTTCAGTATTAGAGGCGAACACCGGGGAGCTGTTTTTT.

This clone was picked up a small number of times. Here the CDR3 DNA reads TGTGCCAGCAGTTACAGGGAGATCGATGGCTACACCTTC. It encodes CASSYREIDGYTF. The chain has TRBV6-6 and TRBJ1-2, with D uncertain. Trimming took 2 bases from V and 6 from J, leaving 10 bases between them. The CDR3 is 13 residues long. Looked up from germline, CDR1 is MNHNY and CDR2 is SVGAGI (reference sequence).

The CDR3 sequence is CASSDRDSLEETQYF. CDR3 in DNA: TGTGCCAGCAGTGACCGGGACAGCCTCGAAGAGACCCAGTACTTC. This sequence joins TRBV2 and TRBJ2-5; 7 nucleotides agree with TRBD1. After removal of 3 bases from V and 3 bases from J, the junction contained 7 bases not matched to a gene. Germline-derived CDR1 and CDR2 are SNHLY and FYNNEI. The CDR3 has 15 amino acids. The full variable domain, its missing parts supplied by reference TRBV2 and TRBJ2-5, is EPEVTQTPSHQVTQMGQEVILRCVPISNHLYFYWYRQILGQKVEFLVSFYNNEISEKSEIFDDQFSVERPDGSNFTLKIRSTKLEDSAMYFCASSDRDSLEETQYFGPGTRLLVL.

The V call is TRBV12-5, the J call TRBJ2-5; D is unclear. This CDR3 is 11 amino acids long. Per the germline V gene, CDR1 is LGHNT and CDR2 is FRNRAP. V was shortened by 5 bases and J by 6 bases, with 7 bases between the two germline ends. CDR3 in DNA: TGTGCTAGTGGTCCGCGACAGACCCAGTACTTC. Translated, it gives CASGPRQTQYF. The whole variable domain, filled in from reference TRBV12-5 and TRBJ2-5, reads DARVTQTPRHKVTEMGQEVTMRCQPILGHNTVFWYRQTMMQGLELLAYFRNRAPLDDSGMPKDRFSAEMPDATLATLKIQPSEPRDSAVYFCASGPRQTQYFGPGTRLLVL.

This clone has a single count. This chain links TRBV7-9 with TRBJ2-3; D is unclear. From germline, CDR1 is SEHNR and CDR2 FQNEAQ (reference sequence). The CDR3 extends over 14 amino acids. Trimming removed 0 bases from V and 6 bases from J, with 10 bases in between. The CDR3 DNA reads as TGTGCCAGCAGCTTAGCGCGTGGGTATGATACGCAGTATTTT. Translated: CASSLARGYDTQYF. Together with reference TRBV7-9 and TRBJ2-3, the CDR3 gives the full variable domain: DTGVSQNPRHKITKRGQNVTFRCDPISEHNRLYWYRQTLGQGPEFLTYFQNEAQLEKSRLLSDRFSAERPKGSFSTLEIQRTEQGDSAMYLCASSLARGYDTQYFGPGTRLTVL.

In this sample, this clone turned up a few times. The V and J genes are TRBV29-1 and TRBJ2-7, with D possibly called TRBD1 or TRBD2 (5 bases each). V lost 7 bases to trimming and J lost 0 bases, with 10 bases between them. CDR1 is SQVTM and CDR2 is ANQGSEA in the germline V gene. The length of the CDR3 is 12 residues. DNA for the CDR3: TGCAGCGCCCGGGACGCCTCCTACGAGCAGTACTTC. Translation: CSARDASYEQYF.

J is TRBJ2-7 and V is TRBV2; a weak D match, TRBD2 (5 bases). The CDR3 has 13 residues. Germline loops: CDR1 SNHLY, CDR2 FYNNEI. Trimming removed 5 bases at V and 3 bases at J, with 11 bases between. The CDR3 loop reads CASSSNGLYEQYF. The CDR3 DNA follows: TGTGCCAGCAGTTCTAACGGACTCTACGAGCAGTACTTC.

In its sample, this clone was seen a few times. The J gene is TRBJ2-1, the V gene TRBV20-1; D not resolved. Germline loops: CDR1 DFQATT, CDR2 SNEGSKA (reference sequence). The CDR3 spans 11 residues. Trimming cost V 3 bases and J 7 bases, with 7 bases left between them. The CDR3 spells CSARDANEQFF. The CDR3 DNA sequence: TGCAGTGCTAGGGACGCGAATGAGCAGTTCTTC.

This clone has just a few counts. This rearrangement joins TRBV7-9 to TRBJ1-4, with a possible D match to TRBD1 (5 bases). Trimming shortened V by 4 bases and J by 0 bases, and 12 bases separated the two germline ends. The CDR3 runs to 16 residues. Germline V gene lookup returns CDR1 SEHNR and CDR2 FQNEAQ (reference sequence). CDR3 sequence (DNA): TGTGCCAGCAGCTACGAGTTGGGGGCAACTAATGAAAAACTGTTTTTT. This encodes CASSYELGATNEKLFF.

The genes are TRBV11-1 and TRBJ2-5, with no clear D. The germline V gene encodes CDR1 SGHAT and CDR2 FQDESV (reference sequence). V shed 0 bases and J shed 5 bases, with 7 bases lying between them. This CDR3 contains 13 residues. The CDR3 loop is CASSLARLETQYF. The CDR3, as DNA: TGTGCCAGCAGCTTAGCCAGGTTGGAGACCCAGTACTTC.

The V call is TRBV29-1, the J call TRBJ1-1; D is ambiguous. This CDR3 contains 11 residues. Trimming cost V 3 bases and J 3 bases, with 5 bases left between them. CDR1 and CDR2 from the germline V gene are SQVTM and ANQGSEA. The CDR3 DNA sequence: TGCAGCGTTGATTTATACACTGAAGCTTTCTTT. Protein product: CSVDLYTEAFF.

In the case of this clone: The identical CDR3 is also encoded by other nucleotide sequences in the sample. For the CDR3, the DNA is TGCAGCGTGGACAGGGGAGTGAACACTGAAGCTTTCTTT. Translated: CSVDRGVNTEAFF. The rearrangement uses TRBV29-1 and TRBJ1-1, with TRBD1 matching 9 bases. Trimming took 6 bases from V and 0 from J; bases not matched to a gene: 2. CDR1 SQVTM and CDR2 ANQGSEA come from the germline V gene. This CDR3 is built from 13 residues.

CDR3 in DNA: TGTGCCACCCGGACGAGAGTAGATACGCAGTATTTT. The encoded protein is CATRTRVDTQYF. V is TRBV27 and J is TRBJ2-3; D uncertain. CDR3 length: 12 amino acids. Per germline, CDR1 MNHEY and CDR2 SMNVEV (reference sequence). The germline V and J ends were trimmed by 10 bases and 5 bases, with 13 bases remaining between them.

V usage is TRBV7-2 and J usage is TRBJ2-2; possibly TRBD1 or TRBD2 for D (5 bases each). V was pared by 5 bases and J by 6 bases, with 13 bases between. The CDR3 totals 14 residues. Germline assignment: CDR1 SGHTA and CDR2 FQGNSA. In DNA form, the CDR3 reads TGTGCCAGCAGCCCGCGACGGGGCCCCGGGGAGCTGTTTTTT. Amino acids: CASSPRRGPGELFF. The entire variable domain, with the rest obtained from reference TRBV7-2 and TRBJ2-2, is as follows: GAGVSQSPSNKVTEKGKDVELRCDPISGHTALYWYRQSLGQGLEFLIYFQGNSAPDKSGLPSDRFSAERTGGSVSTLTIQRTQQEDSAVYLCASSPRRGPGELFFGEGSRLTVL.

In its sample, this clone was seen a few times. The CDR3 coding sequence is TGTGCCAGCAGAACCGGACAGGGCTCCTACAATGAGCAGTTCTTC. It is translated as CASRTGQGSYNEQFF. V and J are TRBV6-5 and TRBJ2-1; TRBD1 matches 8 bases. V shed 6 bases, J shed 0 bases, and the junction held 4 bases outside the gene matches. The length of the CDR3 is 15 residues. Germline V gene data show CDR1 as MNHEY and CDR2 as SVGAGI.

This chain uses TRBV7-8 with TRBJ1-5; D not certain. Germline CDR1 is SGHVS and CDR2 is FQNEAQ. This CDR3 spans 15 amino acids. Deletions cut 5 bases from V and 4 bases from J, with 15 bases between. The CDR3 region is CASSQTGIQNQPQHF. DNA of the CDR3: TGTGCCAGCAGCCAAACCGGGATCCAAAATCAGCCCCAGCATTTT.

In this sample, this clone turned up a few times. The gene calls are TRBV4-3 and TRBJ2-3; D is unclear. The length of the CDR3 is 13 residues. In germline, CDR1 is LGHNA, CDR2 YSLEER. Trimming removed 3 bases from V and 5 bases from J, with 9 bases in between. This chain's CDR3 is CASSQVQEDTQYF. CDR3 DNA: TGCGCCAGCAGCCAGGTCCAGGAAGATACGCAGTATTTT.

This clone was seen only a few times. The CDR3 DNA reads as TGTGCCAGTATAGGACAGTTGAACACTGAAGCTTTCTTT. Amino acid sequence: CASIGQLNTEAFF. The chain is built from TRBV19 and TRBJ1-1; D possibly corresponds to TRBD1 (6 bases). Germline V gene sequence: CDR1 LNHDA, CDR2 SQIVND (reference sequence). Trimming pared 7 bases from V and 0 bases from J, leaving 9 bases between. The CDR3 runs 13 residues.

The rearrangement joins TRBV30 to TRBJ2-5; no clear D gene. Trimming removed 3 bases at V and 4 bases at J, with 6 bases between. CDR1 and CDR2 (germline): GTSNPN, SVGIG (reference sequence). The CDR3 totals 11 residues. The chain's CDR3 is CAWRVAETQYF. CDR3 nucleotide sequence: TGTGCCTGGAGGGTGGCAGAGACCCAGTACTTC.

The chain combines TRBV30 with TRBJ1-6, with D possibly TRBD1 on 6 matching bases. This CDR3 is built from 12 residues. Trimming stripped 8 bases from V and 7 bases from J, with 12 bases between. Germline values: CDR1 GTSNPN, CDR2 SVGIG (reference sequence). The CDR3 bases are TGTGCCCTCTCGAGGGGGAATTCACCCCTCCACTTT. It is translated as CALSRGNSPLHF.

In this sample, this clone turned up a few times. The rearrangement uses TRBV14 and TRBJ2-7, with D perhaps matching TRBD2 (5 bases). Per the germline V gene, CDR1 is SGHDN and CDR2 is FVKESK. V was cut by 4 bases and J by 3 bases, with 13 bases left in between. The CDR3 is made up of 14 amino acids. The CDR3 nucleotides read TGTGCCAGCAGCCCGCGAGGGAGAGACTACGAGCAGTACTTC. Protein: CASSPRGRDYEQYF. Supplemented by reference TRBV14 and TRBJ2-7, the full variable domain reads EAGVTQFPSHSVIEKGQTVTLRCDPISGHDNLYWYRRVMGKEIKFLLHFVKESKQDESGMPNNRFLAERTGGTYSTLKVQPAELEDSGVYFCASSPRGRDYEQYFGPGTRLTVT.

CDR3 protein: CAWSARSGYNSPLHF. The DNA of the CDR3 is TGTGCCTGGAGCGCCCGGAGTGGCTATAATTCACCCCTCCACTTT. This chain uses TRBV30 with TRBJ1-6; no clear D. Germline lookup yields CDR1 GTSNPN and CDR2 SVGIG (reference sequence). The germline V and J ends were trimmed by 3 bases and 3 bases, with 12 bases remaining between them. The CDR3 runs 15 residues.